The clone carrying this T cell receptor (beta chain) was seen more than once but under ten times. Sequenced by immunoSEQ multiplex PCR; TCRdb stores in-frame clones only, minus some. In the table there are tens of thousands of clones, 70% to 75% of which are singletons. These data belong to a study of blood T cell repertoires in COVID-19. At the level of the study: Both acute and convalescent COVID-19 samples were obtained from the United States, Italy and Spain. Sample material is recorded as cDNA or gDNA derived from T cells, B-cell-depleted T cells, or PBMCs.

Germline V gives CDR1 MGHRA, CDR2 YSYEKL. Trimming cost V 3 bases and J 8 bases, with 13 bases left between them. The CDR3 spans 13 residues. The source material was peripheral blood. V gene TRBV4-1 combines with J gene TRBJ1-2; tentative D call: TRBD1 (6 bases). The TCR originated in a woman aged 70-85 years with acute or convalescent COVID-19. CDR3 nucleotides: TGCGCCAGCAGCCAGACAGGAGAGCGGGGCTACACCTTC. Its translation: CASSQTGERGYTF.